These 2 T cell receptor beta chains originate from one sample sequenced in a study of T cell repertoires in cytomegalovirus infection. Antigen specificity for these receptors is unknown. TCRdb re-called the reads through MiXCR, storing one row per CDR3 protein. This table holds roughly 700,000 distinct CDR3 sequences, about 30% found once. The source material was cultured PBMCs, sampled from culture after CMV antigen stimulation. These receptors all stem from a human donor in good health (CMV status not recorded). Some clones in this sample may be carry-over from other donors' samples.

In its sample, this clonotype was seen a few times. The chain joins TRBV28 to TRBJ2-3; D tentatively fits TRBD1 or TRBD2 (6 bases each). The CDR3 consists of 12 residues. The V gene's germline CDR1 is MDHEN and CDR2 SYDVKM. V was pared by 10 bases and J by 14 bases, with 22 bases between. CDR3 in amino acids: CATKRGGLSGYF. The DNA of the CDR3 is TGTGCCACCAAAAGAGGGGGGCTGAGTGGGTATTTT.

This chain links TRBV10-3 with TRBJ2-5, with D unresolved. V shed 10 bases and J shed 0 bases, with 9 bases lying between them. This CDR3 is 12 amino acids long. Germline-derived CDR1 and CDR2 are ENHRY and SYGVKD. The CDR3 sequence is CATTQDQETQYF. The CDR3 region has the DNA TGTGCCACCACTCAGGACCAAGAGACCCAGTACTTC.